This TCR beta chain stems from a study of cytomegalovirus exposure and HLA in healthy donors. The CDR3 runs to 18 residues. V lost 4 bases, J lost 3 bases, and 14 bases stayed unmatched. Germline V gene sequence: CDR1 ENHRY, CDR2 SYGVKD. Concerning this clone: Its antigen is not known.

Study findings and constraints: The study flagged approximately 180 TCR beta chains as cytomegalovirus-associated. Later analysis suggested links between common viral pathogens and several top significant clusters. A prior analysis recorded that most TCR beta V segments were productive about 90% or about 30% of the time. A later analysis revealed that TCR association rates differed between HLA loci, peaking at DRB1 and bottoming out at HLA-C.

Both 60 Vbeta primers and 13 Jbeta primers went into the PCR. Some clones are missing from TCRdb's copy, which holds only in-frame ones; the method was immunoSEQ multiplex PCR. The profile shows about 120,000 clones, around 79% of them singletons. Sequenced: PBMCs. The chain couples TRBV10-3 to TRBJ1-2; TRBD1 aligns across 10 bases. The sequence was collected from a woman between 25 and 40 years old in good health and CMV-seropositive. CDR3 amino acids: CAISGIRQGAFQDYGYTF. CDR3 in DNA: TGTGCCATCAGTGGGATACGACAGGGGGCATTCCAGGACTATGGCTACACCTTC.